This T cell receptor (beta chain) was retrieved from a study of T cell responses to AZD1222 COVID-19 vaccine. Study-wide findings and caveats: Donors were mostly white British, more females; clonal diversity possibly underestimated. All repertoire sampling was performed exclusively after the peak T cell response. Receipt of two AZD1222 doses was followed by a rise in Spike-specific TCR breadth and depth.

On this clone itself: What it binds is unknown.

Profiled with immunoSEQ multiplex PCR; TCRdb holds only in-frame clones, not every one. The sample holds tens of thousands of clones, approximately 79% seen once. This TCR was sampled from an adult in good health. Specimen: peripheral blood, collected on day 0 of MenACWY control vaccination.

The DNA for the CDR3 is TGTGCCAGCAGTTACTCGAACAGGGGGAGCTCACCCCTCCACTTT. Translation gives CASSYSNRGSSPLHF. The chain is built from TRBV6-5 and TRBJ1-6, with 8 nucleotides matching TRBD1. V shed 0 bases, J shed 10 bases, and the junction held 5 bases outside the gene matches. The CDR3 contains 15 residues. The germline CDR1 and CDR2 sequences are MNHEY and SVGAGI.